Listed below are T cell receptor beta chains from one sample, sequenced in a study of blood T cell repertoires in COVID-19. Clones were sequenced by immunoSEQ multiplex PCR, and TCRdb holds only the in-frame ones, with some missing. Found here are approximately 85,000 clones, around 85% of them singletons; the top ten hold 12%. Specimen: peripheral blood. The source of these receptors is a woman in her 70s with active or convalescent COVID-19. Both conserved end residues are part of each CDR3. The order of the fields is clone size, J gene, V gene, D gene, CDR3 protein, CDR3 DNA. The D gene is left open where the match is weak. The size entry is marked missing in some rows and otherwise reads once, few, many or a size class.

NA | TRBJ1-4 | TRBV15 | NA | CATSRLTGLGNEKLFF | TGTGCCACCAGCAGACTCACAGGGCTGGGTAATGAAAAACTGTTTTTT
NA | TRBJ1-1 | TRBV11-2 | TRBD1 | CASSLDRGTEAFF | TGTGCCAGCAGCTTAGACAGGGGGACTGAAGCTTTCTTT
NA | TRBJ2-3 | TRBV6-6 | NA | CASSRDFSTDTQYF | TGTGCCAGCAGTCGGGACTTTAGCACAGATACGCAGTATTTT
NA | TRBJ2-2 | TRBV28 | NA | CASSGGPINTGELFF | TGTGCCAGCAGCGGGGGTCCTATCAACACCGGGGAGCTGTTTTTT
NA | TRBJ2-5 | TRBV19 | TRBD2 | CASSMGLAGDETQYF | TGTGCCAGTAGTATGGGACTAGCGGGGGACGAGACCCAGTACTTC
few | TRBJ2-1 | TRBV9 | NA | CASSPTGQSSYNEQFF | TGTGCCAGCAGCCCAACCGGACAGAGCTCCTACAATGAGCAGTTCTTC
NA | TRBJ1-6 | TRBV27 | NA | CASSLSPDSPLHF | TGTGCCAGCAGTTTATCGCCAGATTCACCCCTCCACTTT
NA | TRBJ2-1 | TRBV18 | NA | CASSPSMGIAGGEQFF | TGTGCCAGCTCGCCGAGTATGGGGATAGCCGGGGGTGAGCAGTTCTTC
NA | TRBJ1-2 | TRBV20-1 | NA | CSASLSILYGYTF | TGCAGTGCTAGTTTAAGTATACTCTATGGCTACACCTTC
NA | TRBJ2-1 | TRBV7-9 | NA | CASSLLGAGQFF | TGTGCCAGCAGCTTATTGGGGGCCGGGCAGTTCTTC
NA | TRBJ1-5 | TRBV28 | NA | CASSPDNQPQHF | TGTGCCAGCAGTCCAGATAATCAGCCCCAGCATTTT
NA | TRBJ2-7 | TRBV2 | NA | CASSESFYEQYF | TGTGCCAGCAGTGAAAGCTTCTACGAGCAGTACTTC
NA | TRBJ1-2 | TRBV6-1 | NA | CASSETENYGYTF | TGTGCCAGCAGTGAGACAGAGAACTATGGCTACACCTTC
NA | TRBJ1-5 | TRBV4-2 | NA | CASSQVAVNQPQHF | TGTGCCAGCAGCCAAGTGGCAGTCAATCAGCCCCAGCATTTT
once | TRBJ2-7 | TRBV6-4 | TRBD1 | CASISRDRGYEQYF | TGTGCCAGCATCTCCCGGGACAGAGGATACGAGCAGTACTTC
NA | TRBJ2-5 | TRBV5-1 | TRBD2 | CASSPGGRGQETQYF | TGCGCCAGCAGCCCCGGCGGGAGGGGGCAAGAGACCCAGTACTTC
NA | TRBJ2-1 | TRBV11-2 | TRBD2 | CASSKRGGGYYNEQFF | TGTGCCAGCAGCAAGAGGGGCGGGGGATACTACAATGAGCAGTTCTTC
once | TRBJ1-5 | TRBV18 | NA | CASSPGAGALGQPQHF | TGTGCCAGCTCACCCGGCGCAGGGGCTCTAGGGCAGCCCCAGCATTTT
NA | TRBJ2-7 | TRBV5-1 | NA | CASSLVVGQAAYEQYF | TGCGCCAGCAGCTTGGTAGTGGGGCAGGCCGCCTACGAGCAGTACTTC
few | TRBJ1-1 | TRBV7-9 | NA | CASSTRQANTIFEAFF | TGTGCCAGCAGCACCCGACAGGCCAATACCATCTTCGAAGCTTTCTTT
NA | TRBJ2-1 | TRBV2 | TRBD2 | CASSSPTSGGSSSYNEQFF | TGTGCCAGCAGCAGCCCGACTAGCGGGGGCTCGAGCTCCTACAATGAGCAGTTCTTC
NA | TRBJ2-7 | TRBV6-5 | NA | CASKPTVTNEQYF | TGTGCCAGCAAACCGACAGTCACCAACGAGCAGTACTTC
NA | TRBJ1-6 | TRBV6-5 | NA | CASSYRGTWNSPLHF | TGTGCCAGCAGTTATCGGGGTACGTGGAATTCACCCCTCCACTTT
NA | TRBJ1-1 | TRBV28 | NA | CASGGGRRAFF | TGTGCCAGCGGGGGAGGGCGCCGCGCTTTCTTT
NA | TRBJ2-5 | TRBV12-2 | NA | CASRLLLFSGQETQYF | TGTGCAAGTCGCTTACTCCTTTTTTCAGGCCAAGAGACCCAGTACTTC
NA | TRBJ1-1 | TRBV29-1 | TRBD1 | CSVGDRGGIAFF | TGCAGCGTGGGGGACAGGGGCGGTATAGCTTTCTTT
NA | TRBJ2-3 | TRBV24-1 | TRBD2 | CATASGTSTDTQYF | TGTGCCACCGCTAGCGGGACAAGCACAGATACGCAGTATTTT
few | TRBJ1-4 | TRBV7-2 | TRBD1 | CASSLGDRGNEKLFF | TGTGCCAGCAGCTTGGGGGACAGGGGAAATGAAAAACTGTTTTTT
once | TRBJ2-7 | TRBV14 | TRBD1 | CASSQVAGTGGALRGEQYF | TGTGCCAGCAGCCAAGTTGCCGGGACAGGGGGCGCTTTAAGGGGCGAGCAGTACTTC
NA | TRBJ2-3 | TRBV24-1 | TRBD1 | CATSESTGVTTDTQYF | TGTGCCACCAGTGAGTCAACAGGGGTTACGACAGATACGCAGTATTTT
NA | TRBJ2-2 | TRBV5-8 | TRBD1 | CASSLGPAGGFANTGELFF | TGTGCCAGCAGCTTGGGGCCCGCAGGGGGCTTCGCGAACACCGGGGAGCTGTTTTTT
NA | TRBJ2-2 | TRBV29-1 | NA | CSVDHQNTGELFF | TGCAGCGTTGATCATCAAAACACCGGGGAGCTGTTTTTT
NA | TRBJ1-2 | TRBV28 | NA | CASSLWAAGDYGYTF | TGTGCCAGCAGTTTATGGGCGGCAGGGGACTATGGCTACACCTTC
few | TRBJ2-2 | TRBV7-9 | NA | CASSPGLTNTGELFF | TGTGCCAGCAGCCCGGGACTTACGAACACCGGGGAGCTGTTTTTT
NA | TRBJ1-5 | TRBV18 | NA | CASSPQQTGQPQHF | TGTGCCAGCTCACCACAACAGACGGGGCAGCCCCAGCATTTT
NA | TRBJ1-1 | TRBV19 | NA | CASQGLTEAFF | TGTGCCAGTCAGGGATTGACTGAAGCTTTCTTT
NA | TRBJ2-5 | TRBV9 | NA | CASSVSDQETQYF | TGTGCCAGCAGCGTCAGCGATCAAGAGACCCAGTACTTC